Below, 10 T cell receptor beta chains from the same sample are listed, as sequenced in a study of technical replicates of blood from a handful of donors (dated by TCRdb to the late 2010s). The library was built by means of the immunoSEQ multiplex PCR assay. TCRdb obtained this table from immuneACCESS and retained in-frame rearrangements with V and J assigned. These tables miss some clones; where compared with another copy, unresolved V genes account for less than half of the shortfall, and the remainder is unexplained. Present in this sample are tens of thousands of clones, approximately 98% of which were seen just once. The ten largest clones represent approximately 0.2% of the sample. Sequenced: T cells isolated from PBMCs. The receptors shown here come from a human donor in good health.

The chain has TRBV25-1 and TRBJ1-4, with 10 positions matching TRBD1. This CDR3 contains 13 residues. Looked up from germline, CDR1 is MGHDK and CDR2 is SYGVNS. V was pared by 5 bases and J by 9 bases, with 3 bases of the junction left unmatched. CDR3 sequence (DNA): TGTGCCAGCAGTTCGGGACAGGGGAAAAAACTGTTTTTT. Its translation is CASSSGQGKKLFF.

This chain joins TRBV6-6 and TRBJ2-7; 8 positions match TRBD2. J was trimmed by 6 bases and V by 6 bases; bases with no gene match: 10. The length of the CDR3 is 14 residues. Germline values: CDR1 MNHNY, CDR2 SVGAGI (reference sequence). The CDR3: CASSLPGLVSEQYF. CDR3 nucleotide sequence: TGTGCCAGCAGCCTACCGGGACTAGTATCCGAGCAGTACTTC.

This rearrangement joins TRBV25-1 to TRBJ1-1, with D hard to call. Per germline, CDR1 MGHDK and CDR2 SYGVNS. The CDR3 length is 12 residues. The germline V and J ends were trimmed by 8 bases and 10 bases, with 17 bases remaining between them. CDR3 sequence (DNA): TGTGCCAGCCACGTCCCAGGCCTTGTAGCTTTCTTT. Translation: CASHVPGLVAFF.

CDR3 sequence (DNA): TGTGCCAGCAGCTTCGGGGAAAATGAGCAGTTCTTC. Translating gives CASSFGENEQFF. The chain links TRBV11-3 to TRBJ2-1; D is perhaps TRBD2 (5 bases). The CDR3 totals 12 residues. Germline CDR1 is SGHNT and CDR2 is YENEEA. V was clipped by 3 bases and J by 7 bases, with 7 bases between them.

This chain links TRBV4-2 with TRBJ1-2, with D perhaps matching TRBD1 (6 bases). Between the trimmed V and J ends, which lost 4 bases and 5 bases, there was a span of 17 bases. The V gene's germline CDR1 is LGHNA and CDR2 YNFKEQ. This CDR3 is 15 amino acids long. In nucleotides, the CDR3 is TGTGCCAGCAGCCCGCGGGGGGGCCTGCGGTATGGCTACACCTTC. Protein: CASSPRGGLRYGYTF.

The chain combines TRBV11-3 with TRBJ1-2, with TRBD1 matching over 7 bases. The trim removed 4 bases at V and 7 bases at J, leaving 3 bases unmatched. This CDR3 has 12 residues. Germline V gives CDR1 SGHNT, CDR2 YENEEA. Written as DNA, the CDR3 is TGTGCCAGCAGCTCGACAGGGACTGGCTACACCTTC. Its protein product is CASSSTGTGYTF. The variable domain in full, with the rest retrieved from reference TRBV11-3 and TRBJ1-2, is EAGVVQSPRYKIIEKKQPVAFWCNPISGHNTLYWYLQNLGQGPELLIRYENEEAVDDSQLPKDRFSAERLKGVDSTLKIQPAELGDSAVYLCASSSTGTGYTFGSGTRLTVV.

V usage is TRBV7-2 and J usage is TRBJ2-2, with 9 bases matching TRBD1. CDR3 size: 14 residues. The germline CDR1 and CDR2 sequences are SGHTA and FQGNSA. The ends lost 6 bases at V and 4 bases at J; junction bases unmatched: 3. The CDR3 bases are TGTGCCAGCAGGGGGACAGGGTCCACCGGGGAGCTGTTTTTT. Protein: CASRGTGSTGELFF.

The chain links TRBV5-6 to TRBJ1-2; no firm D call. The germline V gene has CDR1 SGHDT and CDR2 YYEEEE. Trimming removed 0 bases at V and 2 bases at J, with 5 bases between. The CDR3 runs 13 residues. CDR3 region: CASSLDRNYGYTF. CDR3 in DNA: TGTGCCAGCAGCTTGGACAGAAACTATGGCTACACCTTC.

The chain has TRBV7-2 and TRBJ2-7; TRBD2 matches 7 bases. Germline V gene data show CDR1 as SGHTA and CDR2 as FQGNSA. The CDR3 covers 15 residues. Trimming removed 5 bases from V and 2 bases from J; junction bases left unmatched: 9. The chain's CDR3 is CASSRGAGLTYEQYF. The CDR3 nucleotides are TGTGCCAGCAGCCGGGGAGCGGGACTGACCTACGAGCAGTACTTC.

This clone was picked up one time. This sequence joins TRBV6-5 and TRBJ2-4, with 7 bases aligning to TRBD2. Germline values: CDR1 MNHEY, CDR2 SVGAGI. Trimming took 3 bases from V and 8 from J; bases not matched to a gene: 10. This CDR3 is built from 15 residues. The CDR3 region has the DNA TGTGCCAGCAGTTATTTTGCGGGAGTAGCGGACATTCAGTACTTC. Translating it yields CASSYFAGVADIQYF.